This TCR beta chain is drawn from a study of T cell responses to AZD1222 COVID-19 vaccine (TCRdb year 2021). For the wider study: A total of more than 230 trial participants underwent TCR sequencing, of whom about 200 had received two doses of AZD1222 and about 25 had received two doses of the MenACWY control vaccine. Trial participants were enrolled by age into subgroups of 18-55, 56-69 and 70-plus years, and around 140, 26 and 57 TCR-sequenced participants, respectively, were included in these subgroups.

The CDR3 regions of human TCRbeta chains were analyzed by immunosequencing. The authors' pipeline ran thus. Repertoire TCRs were matched against a reference library of SARS-CoV-2-specific TCRs generated with the MIRA antigen-specificity platform. Breadth meant the fraction of unique TCRs that were SARS-CoV-2-associated, whereas depth meant the fraction of total T cells that were SARS-CoV-2-associated. Each spike-specific TCR was assigned to its reactive spike region and to a CD4 or CD8 class using the MIRA data. Log10-transformed breadth and depth values were compared by one-way ANOVA with Sidak's multiple comparisons tests. TCRdb carries this immuneACCESS record with in-frame sequences only. Its versions omit some clonotypes, under half of them owing to an unresolved V gene in the studies checked, with the rest unexplained. The V and J calls and clone size come from that table; D and trimming were worked out from the DNA. Recorded for this sample are approximately 130,000 clones; 75% to 85% of them occurred a single time. 7.9% of the sample belongs to the ten largest clones.

Study-level results and caveats: Spike-specific TCR breadth and depth rose significantly after two AZD1222 doses compared with day 0 and with MenACWY recipients. Reportedly, close to half of the unique spike-specific TCRs recognized epitopes lying outside the regions that are mutated in the B.1.351 and B.1.1.7 variants. In the small 56-69-year group, the increase in depth fell short of significance, most likely because of low power. Participants were mostly white British, with more females than males. The authors suggested clonal diversity may have been underestimated. Vaccine-associated CD4 TCRs spanned the whole spike protein, with dominant responses in regions 160-218 and 743-854. Conclusions about previously exposed vaccinees are limited, since just 6 or 7 AZD1222 recipients were seropositive for SARS-CoV-2 at baseline. No day 14 peak-response samples were available, so repertoires were characterized only after the peak T cell response.

The time point label of this sample denotes: about 28 days (+/-7) after the second vaccine dose. The treatment or condition tag for this specimen amounts to: meningococcal conjugate vaccine given as trial control. Vaccinee samples came from UK trials COV001 and COV002, including a single-blind randomized controlled phase 2/3 trial of AZD1222 (ChAdOx1 nCoV-19) in healthy adults. For TCRbeta chain sequencing, PBMC samples from trial participants were taken at day 0 and at day 28 after the second dose. In the case of this clone: No antigen is known for it. The input lacks base qualities; no much larger clone sits a single base away.

CDR1 LNHDA and CDR2 SQIVND are derived from the germline V gene (reference sequence). Including the terminal cysteine and phenylalanine, the CDR3 comprises 18 residues. Here the CDR3 DNA is all that survives: 54 bases in frame from base 1. V is pared back by 9 bases and J by 4 bases, with 27 bases lying between the germline termini. This receptor was obtained from an adult who received the MenACWY meningococcal vaccine as a control. Sample: peripheral blood, taken 28 days after the second dose of the MenACWY control vaccine. The rearrangement joined TRBV19 to TRBJ1-4, with the D gene uncertain. The CDR3 corresponds to CASTHGQRSGLFNEKLFF. The DNA sequence reads TGTGCCAGCACTCATGGTCAAAGGTCCGGCTTATTTAATGAAAAACTGTTTTTT. Joined to the reference TRBV19 and TRBJ1-4 proteins, this CDR3 gives the full variable domain: DGGITQSPKYLFRKEGQNVTLSCEQNLNHDAMYWYRQDPGQGLRLIYYSQIVNDFQKGDIAEGYSVSREKKESFPLTVTSAQKNPTAFYLCASTHGQRSGLFNEKLFFGSGTQLSVL.